This T cell receptor beta chain was documented in a study of T cell responses to AZD1222 COVID-19 vaccine. General study results and limits: Spike-specific TCR repertoires showed rising breadth and depth after two AZD1222 doses. Clonal diversity may have been underestimated in mostly white British donors.

The CDR3 is 16 residues long. Germline-derived CDR1 and CDR2 are MNHEY and SVGAGI. V was shortened by 2 bases and J by 4 bases, with 17 bases between the two germline ends. Regarding this clone: Its antigen is unidentified.

TCRdb's copy holds only in-frame clones and misses some; the assay was immunoSEQ multiplex PCR. The sample consists of some 160,000 clones, around 88% of them appearing once. Sample: peripheral blood, taken 28 days after the second AZD1222 dose. The sequence was obtained from an adult who received the AZD1222 COVID-19 vaccine. This chain joins TRBV6-5 and TRBJ2-5; possibly TRBD1 or TRBD2 for D (6 bases each). CDR3 loop: CASSYRGGGGPETQYF. CDR3 DNA sequence: TGTGCCAGCAGTTACCGGGGTGGAGGGGGTCCAGAGACCCAGTACTTC.